The clone carrying this TCR beta chain was counted ten times or more. Its antigen is not identified. This entry is derived from a study of regulatory T cells in long-lasting Graves disease. Study results and limitations: Persistent-disease Graves' patients showed less TCR diversity than new cases. When disease was persistent, TRBV28, TRBJ1-2 and TRBJ2-5 were the favored segments.

The time point here: persistent/refractory GD, antithyroid drugs over 5 years with positive TRAb. The TCR library used RNA extracted from PBMCs. A peripheral blood sample, roughly 8.7 milliliters in volume, was drawn into EDTA tubes. Both iRepertoire HTBI primers and Arm-PCR of CDR3 regions were used to build the TCR beta libraries. In the study's own analysis: Across samples, 62 TRBV and some 15 TRBJ segments were found. TCRdb called the multiplex PCR reads again in MiXCR, with one record for every CDR3 protein. These V and J calls originate from TCRdb's pipeline instead of the authors' own analysis. The sample shows around 400,000 distinct CDR3 sequences, over 20% of them seen only once. CDR3 size: 15 residues. J gave up 3 bases and V 6 bases, and 9 bases lay outside the gene matches. The germline V gene encodes CDR1 MNHNS and CDR2 SASEGT.

This specimen was peripheral blood mononuclear cells (PBMCs), taken when the disease was refractory, from a patient treated with antithyroid drugs. This chain connects TRBV6-1 to TRBJ1-2; 8 nucleotides align to TRBD1. This TCR came from a female donor with Graves disease. CDR3 in DNA: TGTGCCAGCAGACCATTGGACAGGGAGGACTATGGCTACACCTTC. Protein sequence: CASRPLDREDYGYTF.